This entry concerns a single TCR beta chain. Assay used: immunoSEQ multiplex PCR; TCRdb lists only in-frame clones, some missing. The sample holds hundreds of thousands of clones, roughly 72% seen once. The data were taken from a study of shared clonotypes between healthy human individuals. Germline V gene sequence: CDR1 LGHNA, CDR2 YNFKEQ. J gave up 4 bases and V 1 base, and 3 bases lay outside the gene matches. This CDR3 has 16 amino acids. This receptor was obtained from a woman aged 25 to 45 in good health. The sequenced sample consisted of memory CD4+ T cells sorted from blood. The subset: CD45RA-negative fraction. The chain uses TRBV4-2 and TRBJ2-1, with 11 bases that match TRBD2. The CDR3 DNA is TGTGCCAGCAGCCAAGCACTAGCGGGAGAATACAATGAGCAGTTCTTC. Translation gives CASSQALAGEYNEQFF.